The 18 T cell receptor beta chains reported below all come from one sample, sequenced in a study of OX40 agonist ivuxolimab in advanced cancers. The data were produced by immunoSEQ multiplex PCR, yet TCRdb's version contains in-frame clones alone and is incomplete. The sample holds under 55,000 clones, 82% seen once. The source material was CD4+ or CD8+ T cells sorted from blood, sampled in a trial of the OX40 agonist ivuxolimab. The receptors originated from an adult with an advanced solid tumor such as melanoma, head and neck, liver or kidney cancer.

This clone has a handful of counts. This CDR3 is also generated by other DNA sequences in the sample. The chain employs TRBV9 and TRBJ1-4, with TRBD1 identical over 7 bases. CDR1 is SGDLS, CDR2 YYNGEE, per germline. Unmatched junction bases numbered 1, after V lost 0 bases and J lost 2 bases. CDR3 size: 15 residues. The CDR3 DNA is TGTGCCAGCAGCGTAGGACAGGGTACTAATGAAAAACTGTTTTTT. Translated: CASSVGQGTNEKLFF.

The V call is TRBV2, the J call TRBJ2-1, with TRBD1 matching over 7 bases. With 6 bases clipped from V and 7 bases from J, the junction kept 6 bases outside the gene matches. CDR3 length: 13 residues. Germline CDR1 and CDR2: SNHLY and FYNNEI. The CDR3 reads CASSLKQGNEQFF. CDR3 sequence (DNA): TGTGCCAGCAGCCTTAAACAGGGGAATGAGCAGTTCTTC.

The CDR3 DNA is TGTGCCAGCACCAGGGGGTCCCCTGGAAACACCATATATTTT. Translation: CASTRGSPGNTIYF. The rearrangement links TRBV9 to TRBJ1-3; 7 bases fit TRBD1. V was clipped by 6 bases and J by 2 bases; unmatched bases: 5. The CDR3 sequence is 14 residues long. Germline lookup yields CDR1 SGDLS and CDR2 YYNGEE.

The chain uses TRBV4-2 and TRBJ2-7; 9 positions match TRBD2. V lost 4 bases and J lost 1; bases outside the gene matches: 8. Germline V lookup: CDR1 LGHNA, CDR2 YNFKEQ. The CDR3 loop spans 16 amino acids. The chain's CDR3 is CASSLASGDTSYEQYF. The CDR3 DNA reads as TGTGCCAGCAGCCTCGCTAGCGGGGATACTTCCTACGAGCAGTACTTC.

This clone has just a few counts. This sequence joins TRBV6-1 and TRBJ1-5; D ambiguous. This CDR3 region has 12 residues. Trimming removed 4 bases from V and 7 bases from J, with 8 bases in between. Germline-derived CDR1 and CDR2 are MNHNS and SASEGT. The chain's CDR3 is CASSVGRQPQHF. The CDR3 DNA reads TGTGCCAGCAGTGTGGGGAGGCAGCCCCAGCATTTT.

The chain links TRBV19 to TRBJ1-5; maybe TRBD1 (6 bases). This CDR3 is 15 amino acids long. Deletions cut 3 bases from V and 0 bases from J, with 9 bases between. Germline V lookup: CDR1 LNHDA, CDR2 SQIVND (reference sequence). This chain's CDR3 is CASSMSGASNQPQHF. As DNA, the CDR3 is TGTGCCAGTAGTATGTCAGGGGCTAGCAATCAGCCCCAGCATTTT.

This chain links TRBV5-4 with TRBJ1-1, with D unresolved. This CDR3 has 15 residues. The V end lost 1 base, the J end lost 3 bases, and 13 bases lay between the germline ends. CDR1 and CDR2 (germline): SGHNT, YYREEE (reference sequence). The CDR3 here is CASSLPVGADTEAFF. CDR3 sequence (DNA): TGTGCCAGCAGCTTGCCCGTGGGCGCGGACACTGAAGCTTTCTTT.

This clone was observed a few times. The V gene is TRBV5-1, the J gene TRBJ2-3; no reliable D call. From germline, CDR1 is SGHRS and CDR2 YFSETQ. V dropped 4 bases and J dropped 2 bases, with 11 bases sitting between them. The CDR3 has 14 residues. In DNA, the CDR3 is TGCGCCAGCAGCCCACACTGGACCACAGATACGCAGTATTTT. The encoded protein is CASSPHWTTDTQYF.

This chain uses TRBV28 with TRBJ1-1, with D possibly TRBD1 on 5 matching bases. The CDR3 runs 14 residues. The V and J ends lost 10 bases and 0 bases respectively, with 15 bases between them. From germline, CDR1 is MDHEN and CDR2 SYDVKM. CDR3 in DNA: TGTGCCACGGGACCCGGACACCTGAACACTGAAGCTTTCTTT. Its protein is CATGPGHLNTEAFF.

The chain carries TRBV6-1 and TRBJ2-7, with D unclear. Between the trimmed V and J ends, which lost 6 bases and 4 bases, there was a span of 4 bases. From germline, CDR1 is MNHNS and CDR2 SASEGT. The CDR3 loop spans 10 amino acids. The CDR3 bases are TGTGCCAGCAGGGATTACGAGCAGTACTTC. Translating it yields CASRDYEQYF.

The chain joins TRBV4-1 to TRBJ2-2; no clear D. Trimming cost V 1 base and J 5 bases, with 11 bases left between them. This CDR3 contains 15 residues. Germline CDR1 reads MGHRA; CDR2 reads YSYEKL. Written as DNA, the CDR3 is TGCGCCAGCAGCCAAGTTTTAAGTCCTACCGGGGAGCTGTTTTTT. It encodes CASSQVLSPTGELFF.

This clone was counted a single time. The rearrangement joins TRBV5-4 to TRBJ2-7, with a tentative D call TRBD2 (6 bases). The V and J ends lost 4 bases and 2 bases respectively, with 13 bases between them. This CDR3 is built from 14 residues. CDR1 SGHNT and CDR2 YYREEE come from the germline V gene (reference sequence). The CDR3 loop is CASSRLDGTYEQYF. The CDR3 DNA reads TGTGCCAGCAGCCGACTAGACGGGACCTACGAGCAGTACTTC.

This chain links TRBV19 with TRBJ2-5; no firm D call. Germline loops: CDR1 LNHDA, CDR2 SQIVND (reference sequence). The length of the CDR3 is 16 residues. V was cut by 7 bases and J by 5 bases, with 23 bases left in between. CDR3 sequence (DNA): TGTGCCAGTAAGGAGAATTCGCCCCTTCCAGTGGAGACCCAGTACTTC. Translating it yields CASKENSPLPVETQYF.

Only one count was recorded for this clone. This rearrangement joins TRBV4-1 to TRBJ2-1, with D perhaps matching TRBD1 (6 bases). V was clipped by 0 bases and J by 5 bases, with 11 bases between them. Germline-derived CDR1 and CDR2 are MGHRA and YSYEKL. There are 15 residues in the CDR3. CDR3 residues: CASSQDNRENNEQFF. CDR3 bases: TGCGCCAGCAGCCAAGATAACAGGGAAAACAATGAGCAGTTCTTC.

The J gene is TRBJ2-7, the V gene TRBV25-1; 11 bases are shared with TRBD1. The CDR3 loop spans 18 amino acids. V lost 7 bases and J lost 2; bases outside the gene matches: 16. The V gene's germline CDR1 is MGHDK and CDR2 SYGVNS. This chain's CDR3 is CASTQQHRGGQGAYEQYF. CDR3 bases: TGTGCCAGCACCCAACAACACAGGGGGGGACAGGGGGCCTACGAGCAGTACTTC.

The genes are TRBV30 and TRBJ2-1; possibly TRBD1 for D (5 bases). Trimming removed 5 bases at V and 9 bases at J, with 17 bases between. The length of the CDR3 is 13 residues. The germline V gene encodes CDR1 GTSNPN and CDR2 SVGIG (reference sequence). As DNA, the CDR3 is TGTGCCTGGGTTTGGGGCGGTTATGGTGAGCAGTTCTTC. This codes for CAWVWGGYGEQFF.

The CDR3 loop reads CASSPATVRQETQYF. The CDR3 DNA is TGTGCCAGCAGCCCAGCGACAGTCCGCCAAGAGACCCAGTACTTC. The V and J genes are TRBV7-9 and TRBJ2-5, with D perhaps TRBD1 (5 bases). Per the germline V gene, CDR1 is SEHNR and CDR2 is FQNEAQ (reference sequence). V was shortened by 5 bases and J by 1 base, with 14 bases between the two germline ends. The CDR3 totals 15 residues.

This chain connects TRBV18 to TRBJ1-5; D remains ambiguous. V gave up 4 bases and J gave up 7 bases, with 17 bases separating them. The CDR3 runs 15 residues. Per the germline V gene, CDR1 is KGHSH and CDR2 is LQKENI. The CDR3 sequence is CASSLADGPGQPQHF. For the CDR3, the DNA is TGTGCCAGCTCACTTGCAGACGGCCCGGGGCAGCCCCAGCATTTT. The full variable domain, rest sourced from reference TRBV18 and TRBJ1-5, is NAGVMQNPRHLVRRRGQEARLRCSPMKGHSHVYWYRQLPEEGLKFMVYLQKENIIDESGMPKERFSAEFPKEGPSILRIQQVVRGDSAAYFCASSLADGPGQPQHFGDGTRLSIL.